The clone carrying this TCR beta chain occurred a few times. Its antigen is currently unknown. Expressed TCRB transcripts were sequenced, since all the RNA that had been isolated was reverse transcribed. Profiling relied on immunoSEQ multiplex PCR, and the TCRdb table lists in-frame clones only, not all of them. The sample lists about 150,000 clones; more than 9.5% were seen once. These data belong to a study of beta chain features in type 1 diabetes. Study-wide results and limits: The naive, central memory and Treg TCRB repertoires showed an apparent similarity that was greater among patients than among healthy donors.

Sequenced input: central memory CD4+ T cells from blood. The receptor comes from a young man in good health.

The CDR3 sequence: CASSLPWSMGTEAFF. The CDR3 region has the DNA TGTGCCAGCAGCTTACCTTGGTCCATGGGTACTGAAGCTTTCTTT. This chain connects TRBV7-8 to TRBJ1-1; D unclear. The CDR3 consists of 15 residues. V was clipped by 2 bases and J by 5 bases, with 15 bases between them. Per the germline V gene, CDR1 is SGHVS and CDR2 is FQNEAQ.